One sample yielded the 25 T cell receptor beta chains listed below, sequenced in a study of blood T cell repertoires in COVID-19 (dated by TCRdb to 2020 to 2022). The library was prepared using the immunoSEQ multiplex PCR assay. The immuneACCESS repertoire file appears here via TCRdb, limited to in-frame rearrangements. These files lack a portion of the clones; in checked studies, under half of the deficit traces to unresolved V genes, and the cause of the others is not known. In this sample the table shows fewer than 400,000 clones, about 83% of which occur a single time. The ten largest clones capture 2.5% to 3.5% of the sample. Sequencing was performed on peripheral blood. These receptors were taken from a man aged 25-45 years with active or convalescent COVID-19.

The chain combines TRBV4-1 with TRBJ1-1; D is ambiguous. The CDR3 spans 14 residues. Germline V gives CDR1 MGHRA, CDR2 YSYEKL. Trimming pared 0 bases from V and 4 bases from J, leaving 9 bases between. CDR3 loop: CASSQEPVVTEAFF. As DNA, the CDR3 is TGCGCCAGCAGCCAAGAGCCGGTGGTCACTGAAGCTTTCTTT.

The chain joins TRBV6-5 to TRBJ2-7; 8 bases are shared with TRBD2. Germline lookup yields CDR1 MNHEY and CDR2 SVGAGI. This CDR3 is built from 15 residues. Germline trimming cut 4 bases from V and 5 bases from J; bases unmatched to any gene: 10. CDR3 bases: TGTGCCAGCAGTTCCCCGGCGGGAGGTCTCAACGAGCAGTACTTC. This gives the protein CASSSPAGGLNEQYF.

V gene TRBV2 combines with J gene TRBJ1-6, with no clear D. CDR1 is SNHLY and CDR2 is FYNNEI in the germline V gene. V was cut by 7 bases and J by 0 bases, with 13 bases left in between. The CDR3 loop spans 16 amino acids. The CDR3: CASIAEPSSYNSPLHF. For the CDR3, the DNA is TGTGCCAGCATTGCTGAGCCGAGCTCCTATAATTCACCCCTCCACTTT.

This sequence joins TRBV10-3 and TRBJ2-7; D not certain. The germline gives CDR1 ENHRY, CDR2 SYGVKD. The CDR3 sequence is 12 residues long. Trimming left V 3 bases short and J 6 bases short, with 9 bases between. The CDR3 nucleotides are TGTGCCATCAGTGATTCGGGTATCGAGCAGTACTTC. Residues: CAISDSGIEQYF.

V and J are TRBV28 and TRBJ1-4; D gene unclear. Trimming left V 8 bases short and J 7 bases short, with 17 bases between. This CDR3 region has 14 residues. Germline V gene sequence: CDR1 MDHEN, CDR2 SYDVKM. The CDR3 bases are TGTGCCAGCTTCGGGAGCCTGCAAGGTGAAAAACTGTTTTTT. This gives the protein CASFGSLQGEKLFF.

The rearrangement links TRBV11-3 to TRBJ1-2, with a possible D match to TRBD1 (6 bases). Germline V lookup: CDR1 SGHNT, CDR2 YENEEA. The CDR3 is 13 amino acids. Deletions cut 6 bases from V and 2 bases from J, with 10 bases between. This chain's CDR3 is CASSPGENYGYTF. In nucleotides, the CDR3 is TGTGCCAGCAGTCCAGGGGAAAACTATGGCTACACCTTC.

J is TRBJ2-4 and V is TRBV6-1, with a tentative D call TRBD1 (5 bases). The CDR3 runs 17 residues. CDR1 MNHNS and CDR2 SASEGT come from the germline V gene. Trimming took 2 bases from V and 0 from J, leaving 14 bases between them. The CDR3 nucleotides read TGTGCCAGCAGTGAAAGGGGCGGCACACTAGCCAAAAACATTCAGTACTTC. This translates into CASSERGGTLAKNIQYF.

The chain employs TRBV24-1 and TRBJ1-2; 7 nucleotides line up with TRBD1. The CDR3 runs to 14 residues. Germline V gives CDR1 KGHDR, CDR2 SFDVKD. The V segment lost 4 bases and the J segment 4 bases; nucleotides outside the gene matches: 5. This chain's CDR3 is CATSDPGQFYGYTF. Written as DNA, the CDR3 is TGTGCCACCAGTGACCCGGGACAGTTCTATGGCTACACCTTC.

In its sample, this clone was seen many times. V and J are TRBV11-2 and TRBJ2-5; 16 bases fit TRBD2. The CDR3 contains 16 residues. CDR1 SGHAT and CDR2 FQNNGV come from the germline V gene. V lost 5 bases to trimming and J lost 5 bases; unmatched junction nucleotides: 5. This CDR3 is CASSPGTSGGAETQYF. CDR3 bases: TGTGCCAGCAGCCCCGGGACTAGCGGGGGGGCTGAGACCCAGTACTTC.

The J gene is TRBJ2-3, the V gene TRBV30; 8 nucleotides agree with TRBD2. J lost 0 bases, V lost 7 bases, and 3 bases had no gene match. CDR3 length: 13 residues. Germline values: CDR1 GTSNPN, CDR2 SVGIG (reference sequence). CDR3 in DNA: TGTGCCTCCGAGCGGGGGAGCACAGATACGCAGTATTTT. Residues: CASERGSTDTQYF.

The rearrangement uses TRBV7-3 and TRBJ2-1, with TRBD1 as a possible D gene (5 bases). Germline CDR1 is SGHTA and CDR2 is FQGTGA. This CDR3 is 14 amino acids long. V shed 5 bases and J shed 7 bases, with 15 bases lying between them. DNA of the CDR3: TGTGCCAGCAGCCCCCAGACAGTGGGGAATGAGCAGTTCTTC. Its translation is CASSPQTVGNEQFF.

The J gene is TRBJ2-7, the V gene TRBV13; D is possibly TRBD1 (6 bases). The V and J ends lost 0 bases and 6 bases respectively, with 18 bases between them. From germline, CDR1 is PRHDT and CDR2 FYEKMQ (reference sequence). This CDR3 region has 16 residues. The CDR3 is CASSLGGGGVFSEQYF. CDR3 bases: TGTGCCAGCAGCTTAGGAGGTGGGGGCGTTTTTTCCGAGCAGTACTTC.

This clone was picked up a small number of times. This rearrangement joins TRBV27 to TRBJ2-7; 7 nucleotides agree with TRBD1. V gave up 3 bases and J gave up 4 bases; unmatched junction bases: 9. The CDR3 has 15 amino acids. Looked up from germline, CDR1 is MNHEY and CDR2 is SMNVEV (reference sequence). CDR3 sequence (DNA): TGTGCCAGCAGTTTTAGTCCGGGACAGCGGTACGAGCAGTACTTC. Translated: CASSFSPGQRYEQYF.

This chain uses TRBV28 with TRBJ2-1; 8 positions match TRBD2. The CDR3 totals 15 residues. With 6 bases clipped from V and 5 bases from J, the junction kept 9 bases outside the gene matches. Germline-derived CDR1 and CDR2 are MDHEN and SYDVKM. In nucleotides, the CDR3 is TGTGCCAGCAGCACAGATAGCGGGGCCCACAATGAGCAGTTCTTC. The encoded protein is CASSTDSGAHNEQFF.

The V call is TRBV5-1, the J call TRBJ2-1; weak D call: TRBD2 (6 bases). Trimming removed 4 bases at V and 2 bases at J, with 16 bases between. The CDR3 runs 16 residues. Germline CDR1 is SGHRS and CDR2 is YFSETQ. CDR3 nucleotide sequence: TGCGCCAGCAGCGGACCCGGGGTAGCGGCCTACAATGAGCAGTTCTTC. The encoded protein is CASSGPGVAAYNEQFF.

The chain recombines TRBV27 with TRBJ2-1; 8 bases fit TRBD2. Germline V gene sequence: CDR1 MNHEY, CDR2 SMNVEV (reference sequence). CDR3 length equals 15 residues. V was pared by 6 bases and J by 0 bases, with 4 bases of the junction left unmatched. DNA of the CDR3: TGTGCCAGCAGCCGGAGCGGGAGCTCCTACAATGAGCAGTTCTTC. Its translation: CASSRSGSSYNEQFF.

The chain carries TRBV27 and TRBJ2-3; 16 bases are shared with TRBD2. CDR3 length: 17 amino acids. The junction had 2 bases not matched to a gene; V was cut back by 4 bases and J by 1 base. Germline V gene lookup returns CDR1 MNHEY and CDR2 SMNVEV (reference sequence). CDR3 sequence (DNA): TGTGCCAGCAGTTCCGGGACTAGCGGGAGGGGCACAGATACGCAGTATTTT. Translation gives CASSSGTSGRGTDTQYF.

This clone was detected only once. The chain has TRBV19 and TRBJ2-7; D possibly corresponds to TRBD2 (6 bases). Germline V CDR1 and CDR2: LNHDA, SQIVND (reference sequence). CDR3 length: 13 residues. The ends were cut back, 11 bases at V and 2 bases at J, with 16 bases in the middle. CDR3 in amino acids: CAGLIAVTYEQYF. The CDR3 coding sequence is TGTGCCGGCCTAATAGCGGTTACCTACGAGCAGTACTTC.

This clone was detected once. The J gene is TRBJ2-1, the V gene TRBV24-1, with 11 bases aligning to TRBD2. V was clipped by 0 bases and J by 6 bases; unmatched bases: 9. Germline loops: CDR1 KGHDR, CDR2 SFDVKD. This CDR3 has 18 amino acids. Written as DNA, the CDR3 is TGTGCCACCAGTGATTTGTCTCCGGGACTAGCGGCTTTCAATGAGCAGTTCTTC. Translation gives CATSDLSPGLAAFNEQFF.

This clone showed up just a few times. Written as DNA, the CDR3 is TGTGCCAGCAGTGTTAGTCAGGGGATAGGGAGTGAGCAGTTCTTC. Translated, it gives CASSVSQGIGSEQFF. This sequence joins TRBV2 and TRBJ2-1; a possible D gene is TRBD1 (6 bases). CDR1 and CDR2 (germline): SNHLY, FYNNEI. This CDR3 region has 15 residues. The V end lost 4 bases, the J end lost 9 bases, and 19 bases lay between the germline ends.

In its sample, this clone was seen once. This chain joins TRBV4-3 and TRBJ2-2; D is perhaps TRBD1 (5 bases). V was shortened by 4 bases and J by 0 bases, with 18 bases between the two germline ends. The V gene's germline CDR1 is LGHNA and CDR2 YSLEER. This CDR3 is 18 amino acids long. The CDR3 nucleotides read TGCGCCAGCAGCCTAGGGGCTGGGCCCGCACCGAACACCGGGGAGCTGTTTTTT. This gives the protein CASSLGAGPAPNTGELFF.

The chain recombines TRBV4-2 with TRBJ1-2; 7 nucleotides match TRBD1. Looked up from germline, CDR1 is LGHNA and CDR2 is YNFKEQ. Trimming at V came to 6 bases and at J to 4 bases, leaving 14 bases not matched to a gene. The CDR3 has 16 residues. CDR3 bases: TGTGCCAGCAGGAACTCTTACCGGGGACAGCGCTATGGCTACACCTTC. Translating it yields CASRNSYRGQRYGYTF.

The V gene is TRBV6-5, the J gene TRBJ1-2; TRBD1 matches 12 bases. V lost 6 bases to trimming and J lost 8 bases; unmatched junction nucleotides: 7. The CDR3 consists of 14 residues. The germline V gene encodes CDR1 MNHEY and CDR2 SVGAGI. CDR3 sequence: CASRPTGTGGGYTF. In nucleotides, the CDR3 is TGTGCCAGCAGACCCACTGGGACAGGGGGCGGCTACACCTTC.

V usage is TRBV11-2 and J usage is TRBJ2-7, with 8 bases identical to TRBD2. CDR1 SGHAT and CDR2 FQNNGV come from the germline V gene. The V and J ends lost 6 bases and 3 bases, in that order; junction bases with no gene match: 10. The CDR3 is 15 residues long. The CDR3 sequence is CASRSSGTRYYEQYF. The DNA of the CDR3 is TGTGCCAGCAGGAGCTCCGGGACTAGATACTACGAGCAGTACTTC.

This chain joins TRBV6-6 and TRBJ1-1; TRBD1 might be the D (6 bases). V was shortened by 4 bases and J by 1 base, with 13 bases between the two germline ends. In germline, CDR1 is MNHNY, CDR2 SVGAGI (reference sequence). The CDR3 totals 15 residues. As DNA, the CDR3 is TGTGCCAGCAGTTTACAGGGTCTGGGGAACACTGAAGCTTTCTTT. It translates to CASSLQGLGNTEAFF.